The next 2 T cell receptor beta chains were all read from a single sample in a study of blood T cell repertoires in COVID-19. Profiled with immunoSEQ multiplex PCR; TCRdb holds only in-frame clones, not every one. The repertoire holds 140,000 or so clones, approximately 89% seen once, with around 1.5% in the top ten. Sequences were obtained from peripheral blood. The receptors were gathered from a human donor in a cohort sampled during active COVID-19.

The V call is TRBV2, the J call TRBJ2-2; no firm D call. The CDR3 covers 10 residues. The germline V and J ends were trimmed by 6 bases and 6 bases, with 2 bases remaining between them. Germline assignment: CDR1 SNHLY and CDR2 FYNNEI. In nucleotides, the CDR3 is TGTGCCAGCAGCTCCGGGGAGCTGTTTTTT. Protein sequence: CASSSGELFF.

The V gene is TRBV5-1, the J gene TRBJ2-7; 9 nucleotides line up with TRBD1. Germline V gene data show CDR1 as SGHRS and CDR2 as YFSETQ. After removal of 6 bases from V and 7 bases from J, the junction contained 11 bases not matched to a gene. The CDR3 contains 14 residues. The CDR3 loop reads CASKPGQGNLEQYF. The CDR3 coding sequence is TGCGCCAGCAAGCCGGGACAGGGTAATCTGGAGCAGTACTTC.